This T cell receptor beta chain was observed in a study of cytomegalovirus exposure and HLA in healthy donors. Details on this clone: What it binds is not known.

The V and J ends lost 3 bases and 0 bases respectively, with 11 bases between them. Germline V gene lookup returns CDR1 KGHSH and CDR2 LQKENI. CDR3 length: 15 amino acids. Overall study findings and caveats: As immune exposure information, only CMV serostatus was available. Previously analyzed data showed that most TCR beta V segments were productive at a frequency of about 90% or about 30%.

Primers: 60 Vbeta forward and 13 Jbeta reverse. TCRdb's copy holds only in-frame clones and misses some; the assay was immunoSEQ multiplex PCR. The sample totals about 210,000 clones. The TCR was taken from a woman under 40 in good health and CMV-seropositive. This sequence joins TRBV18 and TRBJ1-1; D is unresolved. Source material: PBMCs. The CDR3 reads CASSPLRGLNTEAFF. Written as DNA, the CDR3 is TGTGCCAGCTCACCGTTACGGGGTTTGAACACTGAAGCTTTCTTT.